Sequencing of this T cell receptor beta chain was carried out in a study of glioma-infiltrating T cells. Study findings and constraints: Gliomas, especially low-grade, showed above-expected tissue-blood divergence; non-neoplastic patients showed below. Tissue and blood shared very few CDR3 sequences.

Using RNA template, CDR3s of TCR alpha and beta were amplified with iRepertoire arm-PCR. One-step reverse transcription and amplification started from approximately 100-400 ng of tissue mRNA or PBMC total RNA. TCRdb reanalysed the multiplex PCR reads using MiXCR and keeps one entry per CDR3 protein. The sample holds 150,000 to 200,000 distinct CDR3 sequences; about 40% are singletons and the top ten take 5.2%. CDR3 length: 15 amino acids. The junction had 3 bases not matched to a gene; V was cut back by 3 bases and J by 0 bases. Germline CDR1 and CDR2: GTSNPN and SVGIG (reference sequence). Concerning this clonotype: Antigen unknown.

Sequenced: glioma tissue, nonneoplastic brain tissue, or PBMCs (not recorded which). This clonotype was obtained from a human donor with low-grade glioma or glioblastoma, undergoing nonglioma brain surgery, or in good health (not recorded which). V and J are TRBV30 and TRBJ2-1; TRBD1 aligns across 9 bases. The CDR3, as DNA: TGTGCCTGGAGGTGGGACAGGGACTCCTACAATGAGCAGTTCTTC. Its translation is CAWRWDRDSYNEQFF. Filled out from reference TRBV30 and TRBJ2-1, the complete variable domain reads SQTIHQWPATLVQPVGSPLSLECTVEGTSNPNLYWYRQAAGRGLQLLFYSVGIGQISSEVPQNLSASRPQDRQFILSSKKLLLSDSGFYLCAWRWDRDSYNEQFFGPGTRLTVL.